This entry lists 21 T cell receptor beta chains sequenced from one sample in a study of cytomegalovirus exposure and HLA in healthy donors. PCR primers comprised 60 Vbeta and 13 Jbeta primers. Here immunoSEQ multiplex PCR was the method, and the copy in TCRdb shows in-frame clones only, minus some. Of about 100,000 clones listed, 65% to 75% are singletons. Input material: PBMCs. The receptors stem from a female donor in good health and CMV-seropositive.

The chain joins TRBV11-2 to TRBJ2-3; D is undetermined. The CDR3 sequence is 15 residues long. The V gene lost 1 base and the J gene lost 0 bases, with 8 bases spanning the gap. CDR1 is SGHAT, CDR2 FQNNGV, per germline. Written as DNA, the CDR3 is TGTGCCAGCAGCTTAGTCGACACTAGCACAGATACGCAGTATTTT. Its protein is CASSLVDTSTDTQYF.

The chain combines TRBV19 with TRBJ1-2; 8 bases fit TRBD1. V lost 4 bases to trimming and J lost 4 bases; unmatched junction nucleotides: 2. The CDR3 extends over 13 amino acids. CDR1 and CDR2 (germline): LNHDA, SQIVND (reference sequence). The CDR3 loop is CASSRTGTYGYTF. The CDR3 coding sequence is TGTGCCAGTAGTAGGACAGGGACCTATGGCTACACCTTC.

The rearrangement links TRBV6-1 to TRBJ2-7; 8 bases match TRBD2. V lost 0 bases, J lost 6 bases, and 1 base stayed unmatched. Looked up from germline, CDR1 is MNHNS and CDR2 is SASEGT. The CDR3 is 13 amino acids. This CDR3 reads CASSEARGVEQYF. In DNA form, the CDR3 reads TGTGCCAGCAGTGAAGCGCGGGGGGTCGAGCAGTACTTC.

This clone has a single count. This rearrangement joins TRBV6-5 to TRBJ2-7, with a possible D match to TRBD1 (7 bases). The V gene's germline CDR1 is MNHEY and CDR2 SVGAGI. This CDR3 is 15 amino acids long. V lost 2 bases and J lost 2, with 13 bases in between. The CDR3 nucleotides read TGTGCCAGCAGTTACGGGGGACAGCGGGCCTACGAGCAGTACTTC. Translated: CASSYGGQRAYEQYF.

V usage is TRBV4-3 and J usage is TRBJ1-2, with 8 bases matching TRBD1. CDR1 and CDR2 from the germline V gene are LGHNA and YSLEER. CDR3 length equals 15 residues. With 0 bases clipped from V and 5 bases from J, the junction kept 5 bases outside the gene matches. This CDR3 is CASSQDGQGDYGYTF. As DNA, the CDR3 is TGCGCCAGCAGCCAAGACGGACAGGGAGATTATGGCTACACCTTC.

The chain has TRBV7-9 and TRBJ1-4, with 9 bases identical to TRBD1. Germline V lookup: CDR1 SEHNR, CDR2 FQNEAQ (reference sequence). J gave up 6 bases and V 5 bases, and 7 bases lay outside the gene matches. CDR3 length: 15 residues. This CDR3 reads CASSKYRDRDEKLFF. CDR3 in DNA: TGTGCCAGCAGCAAGTACCGGGACAGGGATGAAAAACTGTTTTTT.

The V and J genes are TRBV29-1 and TRBJ2-5; 7 bases align to TRBD1. The DNA end is a closer match to TRBJ2-7, so the J assignment may be wrong. Germline-derived CDR1 and CDR2 are SQVTM and ANQGSEA. The CDR3 covers 13 residues. This chain's CDR3 is CSGADREPYEQYF. CDR3 nucleotides: TGCAGCGGCGCTGACAGGGAGCCCTACGAGCAGTACTTC.

This chain connects TRBV6-4 to TRBJ2-7, with TRBD1 matching over 10 bases. The CDR3 is 17 residues long. Germline V lookup: CDR1 MRHNA, CDR2 SNTAGT. J gave up 1 base and V 4 bases, and 10 bases lay outside the gene matches. The CDR3 spells CASSGDRGPPPSYEQYF. CDR3 nucleotide sequence: TGTGCCAGCAGTGGGGACAGGGGCCCCCCACCTTCCTACGAGCAGTACTTC.

The rearrangement links TRBV7-2 to TRBJ2-5; TRBD2 aligns across 7 bases. V shed 5 bases, J shed 3 bases, and the junction held 6 bases outside the gene matches. This CDR3 comprises 14 residues. Germline lookup yields CDR1 SGHTA and CDR2 FQGNSA. The CDR3 DNA reads as TGTGCCAGCAGCCGGGGACTATTCAAAGAGACCCAGTACTTC. Its translation is CASSRGLFKETQYF.

This clone was seen more than once but under ten times. In nucleotides, the CDR3 is TGTGCCAGCAGCTTAGATGGTGGGGCAAGCAATGAGCAGTTCTTC. Its translation is CASSLDGGASNEQFF. The chain couples TRBV11-1 to TRBJ2-1; possible D gene TRBD1, 5 bases. The CDR3 is 15 amino acids. CDR1 and CDR2 from the germline V gene are SGHAT and FQDESV (reference sequence). V dropped 1 base and J dropped 6 bases, with 13 bases sitting between them.

This clone was observed a few times. The chain joins TRBV6-6 to TRBJ1-4; no clear D gene. The CDR3 covers 13 residues. CDR1 MNHNY and CDR2 SVGAGI come from the germline V gene (reference sequence). V was shortened by 2 bases and J by 5 bases, with 6 bases between the two germline ends. CDR3 DNA sequence: TGTGCCAGCAGTTACCTAGAGAATGAAAAACTGTTTTTT. Its protein is CASSYLENEKLFF.

The chain has TRBV11-3 and TRBJ1-1; D is undetermined. V shed 0 bases and J shed 6 bases, with 8 bases lying between them. Germline V lookup: CDR1 SGHNT, CDR2 YENEEA. The CDR3 consists of 13 residues. The CDR3 sequence: CASSLDYGAEAFF. In DNA form, the CDR3 reads TGTGCCAGCAGCTTAGATTACGGGGCTGAAGCTTTCTTT.

V and J are TRBV7-8 and TRBJ1-1, with TRBD1 identical over 9 bases. Germline V gene lookup returns CDR1 SGHVS and CDR2 FQNEAQ. V trimming: 4 bases; J trimming: 7 bases; junction bases outside the gene matches: 13. The CDR3 loop spans 16 amino acids. The CDR3 coding sequence is TGTGCCAGCAGCTCCCCGTTGGGACAGGGAGGTTATGAAGCTTTCTTT. It translates to CASSSPLGQGGYEAFF.

The chain links TRBV10-3 to TRBJ2-1, with 7 positions matching TRBD2. With V trimmed by 6 bases and J by 6 bases, 8 bases remained unmatched. Germline loops: CDR1 ENHRY, CDR2 SYGVKD. The CDR3 is 14 amino acids. CDR3 amino acids: CAIRDRDYGNEQFF. In nucleotides, the CDR3 is TGTGCCATCAGAGACCGGGACTATGGCAATGAGCAGTTCTTC.

The V and J genes are TRBV7-2 and TRBJ2-7; 9 nucleotides match TRBD1. V lost 0 bases to trimming and J lost 3 bases; unmatched junction nucleotides: 3. This CDR3 spans 15 amino acids. Germline CDR1 and CDR2: SGHTA and FQGNSA. The CDR3 DNA is TGTGCCAGCAGCTTAGCGCGGACAGGGGACTACGAGCAGTACTTC. Its translation: CASSLARTGDYEQYF. Complete variable domain (other parts from reference TRBV7-2 and TRBJ2-7): GAGVSQSPSNKVTEKGKDVELRCDPISGHTALYWYRQSLGQGLEFLIYFQGNSAPDKSGLPSDRFSAERTGGSVSTLTIQRTQQEDSAVYLCASSLARTGDYEQYFGPGTRLTVT.

This clone was recorded a few times. The chain links TRBV29-1 to TRBJ2-3; 12 bases line up with TRBD2. V trimming: 5 bases; J trimming: 5 bases; junction bases outside the gene matches: 2. CDR3 length equals 13 residues. CDR1 is SQVTM and CDR2 is ANQGSEA in the germline V gene. CDR3 amino acids: CSVRLAGVDTQYF. In DNA, the CDR3 is TGCAGCGTTCGACTAGCGGGGGTAGATACGCAGTATTTT.

This chain uses TRBV5-6 with TRBJ2-5; 11 bases agree with TRBD2. This CDR3 comprises 14 residues. Germline CDR1 and CDR2: SGHDT and YYEEEE. Unmatched junction bases numbered 7, after V lost 4 bases and J lost 8 bases. The CDR3 bases are TGTGCCAGCAGCATCGTAGCGGGGGGGCAAACCCAGTACTTC. Translation gives CASSIVAGGQTQYF.

This chain connects TRBV28 to TRBJ2-7, with 9 bases matching TRBD2. This CDR3 region has 15 residues. CDR1 MDHEN and CDR2 SYDVKM come from the germline V gene. V gave up 8 bases and J gave up 2 bases; unmatched junction bases: 10. CDR3 DNA sequence: TGTGCCAGCGCGAGCTCGGTAGCGGGGGCCTACGAGCAGTACTTC. Translating gives CASASSVAGAYEQYF.

This chain joins TRBV28 and TRBJ1-6, with TRBD1 matching over 7 bases. J was trimmed by 12 bases and V by 4 bases; bases with no gene match: 12. This CDR3 contains 15 residues. The V gene's germline CDR1 is MDHEN and CDR2 SYDVKM. CDR3 loop: CASSSPQGDTKPLHF. CDR3 DNA: TGTGCCAGCAGTTCACCCCAGGGGGACACTAAACCCCTCCACTTT.

The rearrangement uses TRBV6-6 and TRBJ2-1, with TRBD2 identical over 11 bases. The germline CDR1 and CDR2 sequences are MNHNY and SVGAGI (reference sequence). V gave up 6 bases and J gave up 10 bases; unmatched junction bases: 8. The CDR3 covers 14 residues. CDR3 DNA sequence: TGTGCCAGCAGACGACTAGCGGGGCCGCCGGAGCAGTTCTTC. Its protein product is CASRRLAGPPEQFF.

The CDR3 coding sequence is TGCAGTGCTACTAGCTCCTACGAGCAGTACTTC. Its translation: CSATSSYEQYF. V and J are TRBV20-1 and TRBJ2-7; D ambiguous. Germline CDR1 and CDR2: DFQATT and SNEGSKA (reference sequence). The CDR3 is 11 residues long. V shed 4 bases and J shed 0 bases, with 4 bases lying between them.